Sequencing of this T cell receptor (beta chain) was carried out in a study of cytomegalovirus exposure and HLA in healthy donors. To note about this clone: No antigen is known for it.

Germline V lookup: CDR1 PRHDT, CDR2 FYEKMQ (reference sequence). CDR3 length equals 17 residues. Trimming at V came to 5 bases and at J to 1 base, leaving 10 bases not matched to a gene. Study-level results: Cytomegalovirus status was reportedly diagnosed by the classifier with high sensitivity and specificity. Compared with the roughly 700-donor mean, an Asian-associated ancestry cluster reportedly had fewer N-insertions, according to a later analysis. In a later analysis, TCR beta V- and J-gene trimming showed a link to a missense DCLRE1C variant. HLA allele associations emerged for about 18,000 TCR beta sequences in a later analysis, at 0.05 false discovery rate.

With 60 Vbeta and 13 Jbeta primers, the PCR was carried out. Assay: immunoSEQ multiplex PCR; the TCRdb copy retains only in-frame clones and omits some. Seen here are under 140,000 clones, 60% to 85% observed once, and the top ten hold around 1.3%. The source of this sequence is a woman aged 30 to 39 in good health and CMV-seronegative. The source material was PBMCs. The V call is TRBV13, the J call TRBJ2-2, with 7 positions matching TRBD1. CDR3 nucleotides: TGTGCCAGCAGCCCAACAGGGGTGTACGAGAACACCGGGGAGCTGTTTTTT. Its translation is CASSPTGVYENTGELFF.